The 21 T cell receptor beta chains below come from one sample, sequenced in a study of spatial heterogeneity in lung cancer. Time point of the sample: sample taken at primary tumor resection. Each CDR3 protein is one row after TCRdb ran MiXCR on the 5' RACE reads. The sample carries approximately 40,000 distinct CDR3 sequences, about 7% recorded once. The source material was PBMCs, sampled at surgery. These TCRs come from a female donor with early-stage non-small cell lung cancer.

There are many counts of this clonotype. V is TRBV3-1 and J is TRBJ1-1; D is undetermined. This CDR3 has 10 residues. Per germline, CDR1 LGHDT and CDR2 YNNKEL (reference sequence). V lost 10 bases and J lost 0, with 3 bases in between. CDR3 residues: CATVNTEAFF. The DNA of the CDR3 is TGTGCCACCGTGAACACTGAAGCTTTCTTT.

As regards this clonotype: A read error may account for a junction end that differs from germline. This rearrangement joins TRBV5-1 to TRBJ2-3; 8 bases fit TRBD2. The V gene's germline CDR1 is SGHRS and CDR2 YFSETQ. The CDR3 covers 15 residues. CDR3 sequence reads: CVSSPGRGGTDTQYF. CDR3 nucleotides: TGCGTCAGCAGCCCGGGACGGGGGGGTACAGATACGCAGTATTTT. The full variable domain, completed using reference TRBV5-1 and TRBJ2-3, is KAGVTQTPRYLIKTRGQQVTLSCSPISGHRSVSWYQQTPGQGLQFLFEYFSETQRNKGNFPGRFSGRQFSNSRSEMNVSTLELGDSALYLCVSSPGRGGTDTQYFGPGTRLTVL.

This clonotype has a count of ten or more. The chain's CDR3 is CSAVSPSGGHNEQFF. CDR3 DNA: TGCAGTGCTGTCTCCCCTAGCGGGGGGCACAATGAGCAGTTCTTC. This sequence joins TRBV20-1 and TRBJ2-1; 11 bases align to TRBD2. This CDR3 has 15 residues. In germline, CDR1 is DFQATT, CDR2 SNEGSKA (reference sequence). With V trimmed by 5 bases and J by 5 bases, 8 bases remained unmatched.

This clonotype has a count of ten or more. The CDR3: CASSFRRGGGYTF. Here the CDR3 DNA reads TGTGCCAGCAGTTTTCGCAGGGGTGGCGGCTACACCTTC. V usage is TRBV6-5 and J usage is TRBJ1-2, with TRBD1 as a possible D gene (6 bases). The CDR3 extends over 13 amino acids. CDR1 MNHEY and CDR2 SVGAGI come from the germline V gene. Between the trimmed V and J ends, which lost 4 bases and 8 bases, there was a span of 14 bases.

In this sample, this clonotype turned up many times. The chain couples TRBV29-1 to TRBJ2-3; TRBD2 matches at 12 bases. The CDR3 runs 15 residues. J was trimmed by 2 bases and V by 5 bases; bases with no gene match: 5. Germline V CDR1 and CDR2: SQVTM, ANQGSEA. The CDR3 reads CSVRGLAGSTDTQYF. Written as DNA, the CDR3 is TGCAGCGTTCGCGGACTAGCGGGGTCCACAGATACGCAGTATTTT.

This clonotype was counted many times. This chain connects TRBV5-1 to TRBJ1-1; no reliable D call. CDR3 length equals 13 residues. Germline V gives CDR1 SGHRS, CDR2 YFSETQ. V dropped 0 bases and J dropped 4 bases, with 7 bases sitting between them. DNA of the CDR3: TGCGCCAGCAGCTTGGGTCCCGGCACTGAAGCTTTCTTT. It is translated as CASSLGPGTEAFF.

This clonotype is medium-sized. This sequence joins TRBV7-9 and TRBJ1-6; the D gene is possibly TRBD1 (6 bases). Trimming removed 3 bases at V and 12 bases at J, with 12 bases between. Germline assignment: CDR1 SEHNR and CDR2 FQNEAQ (reference sequence). The CDR3 is made up of 13 amino acids. CDR3 nucleotides: TGTGCCAGCAGCTTGACACAGGGTGGACCCCTCCACTTT. Residues: CASSLTQGGPLHF.

This clonotype was detected ten times or more. V and J are TRBV2 and TRBJ2-4; D is ambiguous. Trimming left V 2 bases short and J 6 bases short, with 11 bases between. CDR1 is SNHLY and CDR2 is FYNNEI in the germline V gene. CDR3 size: 14 residues. The CDR3 DNA follows: TGTGCCAGCAGTGAATCTGGCGGTACAAACATTCAGTACTTC. Protein: CASSESGGTNIQYF.

The chain couples TRBV11-2 to TRBJ2-5; the D call may be TRBD1 or TRBD2 (5 bases each). The CDR3 covers 16 residues. Per germline, CDR1 SGHAT and CDR2 FQNNGV. V was clipped by 5 bases and J by 4 bases, with 20 bases between them. CDR3 in amino acids: CASSDPSWGSRETQYF. The CDR3 DNA reads as TGTGCCAGCAGCGACCCGTCTTGGGGGAGCAGAGAGACCCAGTACTTC. Based on the CDR3 plus reference TRBV11-2 and TRBJ2-5, the full variable domain is EAGVAQSPRYKIIEKRQSVAFWCNPISGHATLYWYQQILGQGPKLLIQFQNNGVVDDSQLPKDRFSAERLKGVDSTLKIQPAKLEDSAVYLCASSDPSWGSRETQYFGPGTRLLVL.

This clonotype appeared many times. The V gene is TRBV30, the J gene TRBJ2-1; the D is unclear. Trimming stripped 2 bases from V and 9 bases from J, with 8 bases between. Germline assignment: CDR1 GTSNPN and CDR2 SVGIG (reference sequence). The CDR3 loop spans 11 amino acids. The CDR3 coding sequence is TGTGCCTGGAGTTATAGTGGTGAGCAGTTCTTC. Its protein product is CAWSYSGEQFF.

This chain connects TRBV5-1 to TRBJ2-5; 13 bases are a match to TRBD2. Germline values: CDR1 SGHRS, CDR2 YFSETQ. V shed 4 bases and J 4 bases; nucleotides not matched to a gene: 4. The CDR3 sequence is 15 residues long. The CDR3 sequence: CASSLGTSGIETQYF. In DNA, the CDR3 is TGCGCCAGCAGCCTTGGGACTAGCGGGATAGAGACCCAGTACTTC.

The V gene is TRBV20-1, the J gene TRBJ1-4, with D perhaps matching TRBD1 (5 bases). The CDR3 sequence is 10 residues long. Germline loops: CDR1 DFQATT, CDR2 SNEGSKA (reference sequence). CDR3 in amino acids: CILTGAAVFF. CDR3 nucleotides: TGCATTTTAACCGGGGCAGCCGTATTTTTT.

This clonotype was recorded only once. The chain couples TRBV10-3 to TRBJ2-3, with D possibly TRBD1 on 5 matching bases. V was pared by 3 bases and J by 4 bases, with 17 bases between. The CDR3 length is 16 residues. Germline-derived CDR1 and CDR2 are ENHRY and SYGVKD. The CDR3 reads CAISEGILAGSDTQYF. CDR3 in DNA: TGTGCCATCAGTGAAGGGATCTTGGCAGGGTCAGATACGCAGTATTTT.

At least ten counts were recorded for this clonotype. The chain combines TRBV7-2 with TRBJ1-1, with D unresolved. CDR1 is SGHTA and CDR2 is FQGNSA in the germline V gene. The CDR3 consists of 14 residues. Deletions cut 1 base from V and 5 bases from J, with 11 bases between. The DNA for the CDR3 is TGTGCCAGCAGCTTAGACAGAAGCGTGACTGAAGCTTTCTTT. It translates to CASSLDRSVTEAFF.

This clonotype was recorded many times. The chain's CDR3 is CASSESLAGSYNEQFF. In DNA, the CDR3 is TGCGCCAGCAGTGAGTCCCTAGCGGGGTCCTACAATGAGCAGTTCTTC. The rearrangement uses TRBV10-1 and TRBJ2-1, with 9 nucleotides matching TRBD2. V lost 0 bases to trimming and J lost 1 base; unmatched junction nucleotides: 1. Per germline, CDR1 WNHNN and CDR2 SYGVQD (reference sequence). CDR3 length: 16 amino acids.

In this sample, this clonotype turned up a few times. The V and J genes are TRBV2 and TRBJ1-3, with a possible D match to TRBD1 (5 bases). Trimming took off 3 bases at V and 1 base at J, with 13 bases between the two ends. Germline V lookup: CDR1 SNHLY, CDR2 FYNNEI. The CDR3 consists of 16 residues. The CDR3 DNA reads as TGTGCCAGCAGTGAGGCGGGGCCTAATTCTGGAAACACCATATATTTT. Amino acids: CASSEAGPNSGNTIYF. Full variable domain (remainder filled in from reference TRBV2 and TRBJ1-3): EPEVTQTPSHQVTQMGQEVILRCVPISNHLYFYWYRQILGQKVEFLVSFYNNEISEKSEIFDDQFSVERPDGSNFTLKIRSTKLEDSAMYFCASSEAGPNSGNTIYFGEGSWLTVV.

This clonotype occurred many times. The chain couples TRBV6-6 to TRBJ2-5, with 11 bases fitting TRBD2. J gave up 6 bases and V 5 bases, and 11 bases lay outside the gene matches. The CDR3 is made up of 16 amino acids. Germline V gives CDR1 MNHNY, CDR2 SVGAGI (reference sequence). Here the CDR3 DNA reads TGTGCCAGCAGTGACCATAGCGGGAGGGCTGAGAAGACCCAGTACTTC. Translating gives CASSDHSGRAEKTQYF.

The V gene is TRBV20-1, the J gene TRBJ2-1, with D perhaps matching TRBD1 (5 bases). The CDR3 is 14 amino acids. The germline V gene has CDR1 DFQATT and CDR2 SNEGSKA (reference sequence). Trimming took off 6 bases at V and 2 bases at J, with 14 bases between the two ends. CDR3 nucleotides: TGCAGTGCCCTAAGGCTACAGGCCTACAATGAGCAGTTCTTC. Amino acid sequence: CSALRLQAYNEQFF.

This clonotype was recorded many times. The V and J genes are TRBV3-1 and TRBJ2-2; 10 bases are shared with TRBD2. V was pared by 5 bases and J by 4 bases, with 10 bases of the junction left unmatched. CDR3 length equals 17 residues. The germline V gene encodes CDR1 LGHDT and CDR2 YNNKEL (reference sequence). The DNA for the CDR3 is TGTGCCAGCAGCTCACATCTAGCGGGGGCCTCCACCGGGGAGCTGTTTTTT. It specifies CASSSHLAGASTGELFF.

The chain employs TRBV29-1 and TRBJ1-1; TRBD1 aligns across 11 bases. Per the germline V gene, CDR1 is SQVTM and CDR2 is ANQGSEA. This CDR3 contains 16 residues. V lost 6 bases, J lost 4 bases, and 13 bases stayed unmatched. CDR3 nucleotides: TGCAGCGTGCTCTCTCGGGACAGGGGGTATGTCACTGAAGCTTTCTTT. The encoded protein is CSVLSRDRGYVTEAFF.

There are a few counts of this clonotype. The rearrangement links TRBV30 to TRBJ2-5; 12 bases agree with TRBD2. The CDR3 is made up of 14 amino acids. Trimming took 5 bases from V and 7 from J; bases not matched to a gene: 8. CDR1 and CDR2 (germline): GTSNPN, SVGIG (reference sequence). This chain's CDR3 is CAWLTSGRIGTQYF. In DNA form, the CDR3 reads TGTGCCTGGTTGACTAGCGGGAGAATCGGGACCCAGTACTTC. Together with reference TRBV30 and TRBJ2-5, the CDR3 gives the full variable domain: SQTIHQWPATLVQPVGSPLSLECTVEGTSNPNLYWYRQAAGRGLQLLFYSVGIGQISSEVPQNLSASRPQDRQFILSSKKLLLSDSGFYLCAWLTSGRIGTQYFGPGTRLLVL.